One sample yielded the 31 T cell receptor beta chains listed below, sequenced in a study of cytomegalovirus exposure and HLA in healthy donors. PCR primers comprised 60 Vbeta and 13 Jbeta primers. The assay was immunoSEQ multiplex PCR, and TCRdb's table has in-frame clones only and misses some. Counted here are 150,000 to 200,000 clones, 81% occurring once; the ten biggest clones make up roughly 5.2%. Sequencing input: PBMCs. These receptors all stem from a woman aged 18-35 years in good health and CMV-seropositive.

The chain is built from TRBV4-2 and TRBJ2-2, with D possibly matching TRBD2 (6 bases). Germline V gene sequence: CDR1 LGHNA, CDR2 YNFKEQ. The CDR3 totals 16 residues. Between the trimmed V and J ends, which lost 0 bases and 6 bases, there was a span of 14 bases. The CDR3 loop is CASSQEDGGWAGELFF. DNA for the CDR3: TGTGCCAGCAGCCAAGAGGACGGGGGATGGGCCGGGGAGCTGTTTTTT.

This clone is a singleton in its sample. The rearrangement uses TRBV5-4 and TRBJ1-1; TRBD1 agrees at 12 bases. From germline, CDR1 is SGHNT and CDR2 YYREEE (reference sequence). V shed 3 bases, J shed 5 bases, and the junction held 11 bases outside the gene matches. The CDR3 is made up of 17 amino acids. CDR3 sequence reads: CASSSLGQGAWRTEAFF. In DNA form, the CDR3 reads TGTGCCAGCAGCTCATTGGGACAGGGGGCTTGGAGAACTGAAGCTTTCTTT.

The chain uses TRBV6-1 and TRBJ2-1; D might be TRBD2 (6 bases). The CDR3 is 17 amino acids. V was clipped by 1 base and J by 9 bases, with 22 bases between them. Germline V gene lookup returns CDR1 MNHNS and CDR2 SASEGT. CDR3 in DNA: TGTGCCAGCAGTGAAGGCCCCGGGGATGCCTCCGGGGGTGAGCAGTTCTTC. It specifies CASSEGPGDASGGEQFF.

Comment on this clone: Within the sample, other DNA sequences also encode this same CDR3. The gene calls are TRBV10-3 and TRBJ2-1, with 7 bases fitting TRBD1. Germline lookup yields CDR1 ENHRY and CDR2 SYGVKD. The CDR3 loop spans 12 amino acids. V lost 6 bases and J lost 8; bases outside the gene matches: 4. CDR3 sequence: CAISYQGDEQFF. DNA for the CDR3: TGTGCCATCAGCTACCAGGGGGATGAGCAGTTCTTC.

The chain combines TRBV28 with TRBJ2-7; a possible D gene is TRBD1 (6 bases). Trimming removed 3 bases at V and 2 bases at J, with 11 bases between. Germline CDR1 is MDHEN and CDR2 is SYDVKM. CDR3 length: 14 amino acids. The CDR3, as DNA: TGTGCCAGCAGTTTTACGGACAGAACCTACGAGCAGTACTTC. Residues: CASSFTDRTYEQYF.

The V gene is TRBV6-1, the J gene TRBJ1-2; 7 bases match TRBD1. Germline V lookup: CDR1 MNHNS, CDR2 SASEGT. CDR3 size: 13 residues. V was pared by 10 bases and J by 6 bases, with 11 bases of the junction left unmatched. CDR3 protein: CAIGKGQEDGYTF. CDR3 coding DNA: TGTGCCATCGGGAAAGGACAGGAGGATGGCTACACCTTC.

In its sample, this clone was seen a few times. The chain joins TRBV29-1 to TRBJ1-1; D is unresolved. The V gene's germline CDR1 is SQVTM and CDR2 ANQGSEA. The V and J ends lost 3 bases and 4 bases respectively, with 9 bases between them. This CDR3 has 12 amino acids. The DNA for the CDR3 is TGCAGCGTTGAGGGCGGGCGCACTGAAGCTTTCTTT. It translates to CSVEGGRTEAFF.

This clone showed up just once. The chain employs TRBV30 and TRBJ1-2; 9 positions match TRBD1. This CDR3 region has 15 residues. V dropped 2 bases and J dropped 2; count of bases not matched to a gene: 6. Germline loops: CDR1 GTSNPN, CDR2 SVGIG (reference sequence). CDR3: CAWSRDRAVNYGYTF. The DNA for the CDR3 is TGTGCCTGGAGTCGGGACAGGGCCGTCAACTATGGCTACACCTTC.

The V gene is TRBV7-9, the J gene TRBJ1-5; 8 bases fit TRBD1. Germline trimming cut 2 bases from V and 5 bases from J; bases unmatched to any gene: 5. Germline values: CDR1 SEHNR, CDR2 FQNEAQ (reference sequence). The CDR3 is 15 amino acids. The CDR3 here is CASSLTTGGDQPQHF. The CDR3 DNA is TGTGCCAGCAGCTTAACCACAGGGGGGGATCAGCCCCAGCATTTT.

This rearrangement joins TRBV27 to TRBJ2-7, with D hard to call. The CDR3 extends over 11 amino acids. Germline V gene lookup returns CDR1 MNHEY and CDR2 SMNVEV (reference sequence). With 6 bases removed from V and 6 bases from J, the gap between germline ends came to 9 bases. DNA of the CDR3: TGTGCCAGCAGGGGCCCCTCCGAGCAGTACTTC. This encodes CASRGPSEQYF.

The chain carries TRBV5-1 and TRBJ2-7, with D possibly being TRBD2 (6 bases). V was clipped by 0 bases and J by 7 bases, with 11 bases between them. The CDR3 is 13 amino acids. Germline values: CDR1 SGHRS, CDR2 YFSETQ. The CDR3: CASSLAEGREQYF. For the CDR3, the DNA is TGCGCCAGCAGCTTGGCCGAAGGGAGGGAGCAGTACTTC.

The V call is TRBV5-6, the J call TRBJ2-7; 12 bases line up with TRBD2. This CDR3 comprises 17 residues. The germline gives CDR1 SGHDT, CDR2 YYEEEE. V lost 3 bases and J lost 1; bases outside the gene matches: 8. CDR3 DNA: TGTGCCAGCAGCTCCCCCTTTGGACTAGCGGGGTCCTACGAGCAGTACTTC. It yields the protein CASSSPFGLAGSYEQYF. Supplemented by reference TRBV5-6 and TRBJ2-7, the full variable domain reads DAGVTQSPTHLIKTRGQQVTLRCSPKSGHDTVSWYQQALGQGPQFIFQYYEEEERQRGNFPDRFSGHQFPNYSSELNVNALLLGDSALYLCASSSPFGLAGSYEQYFGPGTRLTVT.

The V gene is TRBV28, the J gene TRBJ1-6; possibly TRBD1 for D (5 bases). Trimming removed 3 bases at V and 10 bases at J, with 10 bases between. The CDR3 has 13 residues. Germline-derived CDR1 and CDR2 are MDHEN and SYDVKM. The CDR3 DNA sequence: TGTGCCAGCAGTTTTGCGGGGGGATCACCCCTCCACTTT. This gives the protein CASSFAGGSPLHF.

This clone was detected only once. CDR3 sequence (DNA): TGTGCCAGCAGTTCGGTCGGGGGGTACACCGGGGAGCTGTTTTTT. Its protein product is CASSSVGGYTGELFF. The J gene is TRBJ2-2, the V gene TRBV27, with 7 bases that match TRBD2. In germline, CDR1 is MNHEY, CDR2 SMNVEV (reference sequence). The CDR3 runs to 15 residues. Trimming took 4 bases from V and 3 from J; bases not matched to a gene: 5.

Worth noting for this clone: At one end the junction does not follow the germline gene, possibly because of a read error. The rearrangement links TRBV25-1 to TRBJ2-3; 10 nucleotides line up with TRBD1. This CDR3 comprises 17 residues. Germline-derived CDR1 and CDR2 are MGHDK and SYGVNS. The CDR3 sequence: CASSQYRQGAGTDTQYF. The CDR3 coding sequence is TGTGCCAGCAGTCAATACCGACAGGGGGCGGGCACAGATACGCAGTATTTT.

This clone was counted a single time. The rearrangement joins TRBV7-2 to TRBJ2-7; 10 positions agree with TRBD1. The CDR3 totals 13 residues. Germline V CDR1 and CDR2: SGHTA, FQGNSA. J was trimmed by 6 bases and V by 5 bases; bases with no gene match: 4. The CDR3 reads CASSLWTGGEQYF. CDR3 nucleotide sequence: TGTGCCAGCAGCCTTTGGACAGGGGGCGAGCAGTACTTC.

This chain connects TRBV9 to TRBJ2-1; 9 bases are shared with TRBD1. The length of the CDR3 is 16 residues. Trimming took 3 bases from V and 7 from J; bases not matched to a gene: 11. Per germline, CDR1 SGDLS and CDR2 YYNGEE. CDR3 residues: CASSERGDRDSNEQFF. The CDR3 DNA sequence: TGTGCCAGCAGCGAAAGGGGGGACAGGGATTCTAATGAGCAGTTCTTC.

This chain links TRBV7-9 with TRBJ1-1; possible D gene TRBD1, 6 bases. V dropped 5 bases and J dropped 7 bases, with 26 bases sitting between them. Germline lookup yields CDR1 SEHNR and CDR2 FQNEAQ (reference sequence). This CDR3 has 17 residues. The CDR3 DNA reads as TGTGCCAGCAGCCCCCGGGCCCGCTCCCTCAGGGGTGATGAAGCTTTCTTT. Its translation is CASSPRARSLRGDEAFF.

This chain links TRBV19 with TRBJ1-5; D gene unclear. CDR1 and CDR2 from the germline V gene are LNHDA and SQIVND (reference sequence). V lost 6 bases to trimming and J lost 6 bases, with 15 bases between them. The CDR3 is 14 residues long. DNA for the CDR3: TGTGCCAGTAGGGCGGAGGTTAGGCGTCAGCCCCAGCATTTT. Protein: CASRAEVRRQPQHF.

The V call is TRBV9, the J call TRBJ2-2; 10 bases map to TRBD1. The CDR3 sequence is 17 residues long. V gave up 0 bases and J gave up 7 bases; unmatched junction bases: 9. Looked up from germline, CDR1 is SGDLS and CDR2 is YYNGEE. CDR3 region: CASSVEGDRGRDGELFF. CDR3 bases: TGTGCCAGCAGCGTAGAGGGGGACAGGGGTCGGGACGGGGAGCTGTTTTTT. Full variable domain (outside the CDR3, taken from reference TRBV9 and TRBJ2-2): DSGVTQTPKHLITATGQRVTLRCSPRSGDLSVYWYQQSLDQGLQFLIQYYNGEERAKGNILERFSAQQFPDLHSELNLSSLELGDSALYFCASSVEGDRGRDGELFFGEGSRLTVL.

This chain links TRBV18 with TRBJ2-7; D might be TRBD1 (6 bases). Germline V gene lookup returns CDR1 KGHSH and CDR2 LQKENI. V was clipped by 3 bases and J by 3 bases, with 12 bases between them. This CDR3 is 14 amino acids long. CDR3 in DNA: TGTGCCAGCTCACCGGGCAGGGGCAGCTACGAGCAGTACTTC. Translating gives CASSPGRGSYEQYF.

The rearrangement joins TRBV4-2 to TRBJ2-5; 7 bases line up with TRBD1. Trimming took 0 bases from V and 2 from J; bases not matched to a gene: 3. The germline CDR1 and CDR2 sequences are LGHNA and YNFKEQ. The CDR3 is 15 amino acids. This chain's CDR3 is CASSQDGTVQETQYF. The CDR3, as DNA: TGTGCCAGCAGCCAAGACGGGACAGTACAAGAGACCCAGTACTTC.

The V and J genes are TRBV30 and TRBJ2-3; 10 bases map to TRBD2. The CDR3 has 13 amino acids. Germline-derived CDR1 and CDR2 are GTSNPN and SVGIG (reference sequence). The V segment lost 3 bases and the J segment 7 bases; nucleotides outside the gene matches: 4. The CDR3 loop is CAWRSGGAHTQYF. CDR3 DNA sequence: TGTGCCTGGAGGAGCGGGGGGGCACATACGCAGTATTTT.

The rearrangement links TRBV7-6 to TRBJ2-5, with TRBD2 identical over 12 bases. V was pared by 5 bases and J by 4 bases, with 5 bases of the junction left unmatched. Germline values: CDR1 SGHVS, CDR2 FNYEAQ. This CDR3 has 15 residues. This CDR3 is CASSARLAGVETQYF. The CDR3 DNA reads TGTGCCAGCAGCGCCAGACTAGCGGGAGTAGAGACCCAGTACTTC.

V gene TRBV6-1 combines with J gene TRBJ1-2; possibly TRBD1 for D (6 bases). Germline assignment: CDR1 MNHNS and CDR2 SASEGT. This CDR3 has 12 amino acids. Trimming cost V 1 base and J 12 bases, with 12 bases left between them. In nucleotides, the CDR3 is TGTGCCAGCAGTGAAGGGGGACACAGAAACACCTTC. Protein product: CASSEGGHRNTF.

This chain links TRBV28 with TRBJ2-1, with 11 bases fitting TRBD1. Germline trimming cut 5 bases from V and 9 bases from J; bases unmatched to any gene: 12. The CDR3 has 16 amino acids. Germline V gene data show CDR1 as MDHEN and CDR2 as SYDVKM. This CDR3 is CASSLIFGQGAGEQFF. The CDR3 DNA follows: TGTGCCAGCAGTCTGATCTTCGGACAGGGGGCCGGTGAGCAGTTCTTC.

V is TRBV19 and J is TRBJ2-6, with D tentatively TRBD2 (5 bases). The V end was cut by 3 bases, the J end by 4 bases, with 10 bases between. Germline assignment: CDR1 LNHDA and CDR2 SQIVND (reference sequence). CDR3 length equals 15 residues. CDR3 coding DNA: TGTGCCAGTAGTATCTCCCGGGGAGGGGCCAACGTCCTGACTTTC. Translation: CASSISRGGANVLTF. The complete variable domain, with remaining parts taken from reference TRBV19 and TRBJ2-6, reads DGGITQSPKYLFRKEGQNVTLSCEQNLNHDAMYWYRQDPGQGLRLIYYSQIVNDFQKGDIAEGYSVSREKKESFPLTVTSAQKNPTAFYLCASSISRGGANVLTFGAGSRLTVL.

This sequence joins TRBV9 and TRBJ1-4; D perhaps matches TRBD1 (5 bases). The V gene's germline CDR1 is SGDLS and CDR2 YYNGEE. Trimming shortened V by 0 bases and J by 4 bases, and 7 bases separated the two germline ends. This CDR3 spans 14 amino acids. The CDR3 here is CASSVGQRNEKLFF. The CDR3 DNA follows: TGTGCCAGCAGCGTAGGACAGCGTAATGAAAAACTGTTTTTT.

This clone was observed once. The rearrangement joins TRBV5-4 to TRBJ1-6; no firm D call. The CDR3 runs to 16 residues. Germline V gives CDR1 SGHNT, CDR2 YYREEE (reference sequence). Trimming cost V 7 bases and J 0 bases, with 14 bases left between them. CDR3 bases: TGTGCCAGCTACGAACAAACAATCTCCTATAATTCACCCCTCCACTTT. This codes for CASYEQTISYNSPLHF.

In this sample, this clone turned up a few times. The chain has TRBV30 and TRBJ2-7; the D gene is possibly TRBD1 (6 bases). Trimming cost V 5 bases and J 3 bases, with 14 bases left between them. CDR3 length equals 13 residues. Per germline, CDR1 GTSNPN and CDR2 SVGIG (reference sequence). For the CDR3, the DNA is TGTGCCTGGGGAAACAGGGTGGACTACGAGCAGTACTTC. Amino acid sequence: CAWGNRVDYEQYF.

This chain links TRBV2 with TRBJ2-1, with TRBD1 identical over 7 bases. CDR1 is SNHLY and CDR2 is FYNNEI in the germline V gene. After removal of 6 bases from V and 6 bases from J, the junction contained 5 bases not matched to a gene. The CDR3 spans 13 residues. The CDR3 sequence is CASRMSGGNEQFF. DNA of the CDR3: TGTGCCAGCAGAATGTCAGGGGGCAATGAGCAGTTCTTC.